This entry concerns a single T cell receptor beta chain. This PCR relied on a set of 60 Vbeta primers and 13 Jbeta primers. Some clones are missing from TCRdb's copy, which holds only in-frame ones; the method was immunoSEQ multiplex PCR. The table shows approximately 220,000 clones, with about three quarters occurring only once. The data derive from a study of cytomegalovirus exposure and HLA in healthy donors. The CDR3 is made up of 17 amino acids. V lost 4 bases, J lost 6 bases, and 10 bases stayed unmatched. Germline assignment: CDR1 SGHNT and CDR2 YYREEE (reference sequence). The V and J genes are TRBV5-4 and TRBJ2-2; 12 nucleotides match TRBD2. The sequencing sample was made of PBMCs. The receptor was isolated from a man between 18 and 35 years old in good health and CMV-seronegative. CDR3 bases: TGTGCCAGCAGCGATGGACTAGCGGGGAAGGCCCCCGGGGAGCTGTTTTTT. It encodes CASSDGLAGKAPGELFF.